This T cell receptor (beta chain) was sequenced in a study of T cells in Graves' hyperthyroidism and ophthalmopathy. The study's findings and limits: Most thyroid clonotypes expanded above 0.001 appeared in blood too.

The TCR beta CDR3 regions underwent amplification using RNA transcripts as the source. During a first-round RT-PCR of the TCR CDR3, the HTBI primer set was used. TCRdb reprocessed the multiplex PCR reads via MiXCR and lists one record per CDR3 protein. Of 550,000 to 650,000 distinct CDR3 sequences listed, less than 15% were seen once; the top ten hold around 13%. In germline, CDR1 is MNHEY, CDR2 SMNVEV (reference sequence). V was pared by 0 bases and J by 3 bases, with 15 bases between. This CDR3 is 17 amino acids long. These patients, aged 18 to 65, had recently diagnosed hyperthyroidism lasting under 2 months. Roughly 10 ml of fresh peripheral blood supplied the PBMCs. Worth noting for this clonotype: What it recognizes is unknown.

This receptor was obtained from a woman aged 35 to 49 with Graves' hyperthyroidism. The sequencing sample was made of blood. This chain joins TRBV27 and TRBJ1-5, with no clear D. CDR3: CASSLSFAGFDNQPQHF. CDR3 DNA sequence: TGTGCCAGCAGTTTATCGTTCGCGGGTTTTGACAATCAGCCCCAGCATTTT.